This T cell receptor beta chain was obtained from a study of cytomegalovirus exposure and HLA in healthy donors. The CDR3 loop spans 15 amino acids. The germline gives CDR1 MNHNY, CDR2 SVGAGI (reference sequence). V lost 5 bases to trimming and J lost 0 bases, with 11 bases between them. With 60 Vbeta and 13 Jbeta primers, the PCR was carried out. The table came from immunoSEQ multiplex PCR; TCRdb's copy has only in-frame clones and leaves some out. The listing contains approximately 45,000 clones. The sequenced sample consisted of PBMCs. This chain joins TRBV6-6 and TRBJ2-1, with D perhaps TRBD2 (5 bases). This sequence originates from a woman aged 40 to 50 in good health and CMV-seronegative. The CDR3 reads CASSQSGSSYNEQFF. CDR3 nucleotide sequence: TGTGCCAGCAGTCAAAGCGGTAGCTCCTACAATGAGCAGTTCTTC.